Given below is one T cell receptor (beta chain) in context. CDR3 length equals 17 residues. V dropped 6 bases and J dropped 3 bases, with 22 bases sitting between them. Germline V CDR1 and CDR2: SEHNR, FQNEAQ (reference sequence). These data are taken from a study of T cell changes during pregnancy in multiple sclerosis. Assay: immunoSEQ multiplex PCR; the TCRdb copy retains only in-frame clones and omits some. The sample includes 45,000 to 55,000 clones, 80% to 95% of them seen just once. V usage is TRBV7-9 and J usage is TRBJ2-3; tentative D call: TRBD1 (6 bases). Sequencing used peripheral blood, obtained after pregnancy. This sequence was found in a female donor with multiple sclerosis, enrolled in a pregnancy study. The DNA of the CDR3 is TGTGCCAGCAGTCAGAAAAACAGGGTTTTTGCAACAGATACGCAGTATTTT. Protein product: CASSQKNRVFATDTQYF.